This is a list of T cell receptor beta chains from one sample in a study of shared clonotypes between healthy human individuals. Here immunoSEQ multiplex PCR was the method, and the copy in TCRdb shows in-frame clones only, minus some. The sample contains more than 550,000 clones, about 91% of which appear only once. Sample: naive CD8+ T cells sorted from blood. The source of these receptors is a man aged 25 to 40 in good health. The CDR3 runs from the conserved cysteine through the conserved F or W. The order of the fields is clone size, J gene, D gene, V gene, CDR3 DNA, CDR3 protein. D genes are given only for firm matches. Clone size is shown for a subset of rows, as once, few, many or a class of expanded clone.

clone_size: .
j_call: TRBJ1-5
d_call: .
v_call: TRBV19
cdr3_nt: TGTGCCAGTGGAGGACCGTACAATCAGCCCCAGCATTTT
cdr3_aa: CASGGPYNQPQHF

clone_size: .
j_call: TRBJ2-5
d_call: TRBD2
v_call: TRBV14
cdr3_nt: TGTGCCAGCAGCTTTCTAGCGGGAGGGCCGCAAGAGACCCAGTACTTC
cdr3_aa: CASSFLAGGPQETQYF

clone_size: .
j_call: TRBJ2-2
d_call: .
v_call: TRBV7-9
cdr3_nt: TGTGCCAGCAGCAGAAACCCAGGGATCACCGGGGAGCTGTTTTTT
cdr3_aa: CASSRNPGITGELFF

clone_size: once
j_call: TRBJ1-4
d_call: .
v_call: TRBV7-2
cdr3_nt: TGTGCCAGCAGCCCGGCCCCGTGGCAGACAACTAATGAAAAACTGTTTTTT
cdr3_aa: CASSPAPWQTTNEKLFF

clone_size: .
j_call: TRBJ1-1
d_call: .
v_call: TRBV27
cdr3_nt: TGTGCCAGCAGTTTGGTCCCCCACACTGAAGCTTTCTTT
cdr3_aa: CASSLVPHTEAFF

clone_size: .
j_call: TRBJ2-1
d_call: .
v_call: TRBV4-2
cdr3_nt: TGTGCCAGCAGGACGAACCTGCAGGGAACGGATGAGCAGTTCTTC
cdr3_aa: CASRTNLQGTDEQFF

clone_size: .
j_call: TRBJ2-2
d_call: TRBD2
v_call: TRBV7-9
cdr3_nt: TGTGCCAGCAGCCCTAGGGAGGGGCGAAGGACCGGGGAGCTGTTTTTT
cdr3_aa: CASSPREGRRTGELFF

clone_size: .
j_call: TRBJ1-1
d_call: .
v_call: TRBV13
cdr3_nt: TGTGCCAGCAGCTTGGTTGGGACGGCTAACACTGAAGCTTTCTTT
cdr3_aa: CASSLVGTANTEAFF

clone_size: .
j_call: TRBJ2-5
d_call: .
v_call: TRBV7-6
cdr3_nt: TGTGCCAGCAGCCCAAGGTCGGGGGTAGTCGGAGAGACCCAGTACTTC
cdr3_aa: CASSPRSGVVGETQYF

clone_size: .
j_call: TRBJ2-7
d_call: TRBD1
v_call: TRBV10-1
cdr3_nt: TGCGCCAGCAGTAAAGGCGACAGGGGGCGAGGCTCCTACGAGCAGTACTTC
cdr3_aa: CASSKGDRGRGSYEQYF

clone_size: .
j_call: TRBJ1-4
d_call: .
v_call: TRBV7-9
cdr3_nt: TGTGCCAGCAGCAAAGGGGACGGAGCAACTAATGAAAAACTGTTTTTT
cdr3_aa: CASSKGDGATNEKLFF

clone_size: .
j_call: TRBJ2-1
d_call: .
v_call: TRBV28
cdr3_nt: TGTGCCAGCAGGACCCGGAGGGAGGCGAGCTCCTACAATGAGCAGTTCTTC
cdr3_aa: CASRTRREASSYNEQFF

clone_size: once
j_call: TRBJ2-5
d_call: .
v_call: TRBV4-3
cdr3_nt: TGCGCCAGCAGCCGGGTGGACAGCCCCCAAGAGACCCAGTACTTC
cdr3_aa: CASSRVDSPQETQYF

clone_size: .
j_call: TRBJ1-4
d_call: .
v_call: TRBV9
cdr3_nt: TGTGCCAGCAGCGCCGGGGGGCGAGCTGAAAAACTGTTTTTT
cdr3_aa: CASSAGGRAEKLFF

clone_size: .
j_call: TRBJ2-1
d_call: TRBD1
v_call: TRBV7-7
cdr3_nt: TGTGCTAGCAGCTTTACAGGGGGCAATGAGCAGTTCTTC
cdr3_aa: CASSFTGGNEQFF

clone_size: .
j_call: TRBJ1-4
d_call: .
v_call: TRBV7-9
cdr3_nt: TGTGCCAGCAGCGTCTGGGACGGAAGATATGAAAAACTGTTTTTT
cdr3_aa: CASSVWDGRYEKLFF

clone_size: .
j_call: TRBJ1-1
d_call: .
v_call: TRBV7-9
cdr3_nt: TGTGCCAGCAGCCCCCCCGCGGGCAGGAACACTGAAGCTTTCTTT
cdr3_aa: CASSPPAGRNTEAFF

clone_size: .
j_call: TRBJ1-5
d_call: .
v_call: TRBV9
cdr3_nt: TGTGCCAGCAGCGTAGGTAGTGGTCAGCCCCAGCATTTT
cdr3_aa: CASSVGSGQPQHF

clone_size: .
j_call: TRBJ2-7
d_call: .
v_call: TRBV6-9
cdr3_nt: TGTGCCCGAGGGGATATGACCTACGAGCAGTACTTC
cdr3_aa: CARGDMTYEQYF

clone_size: .
j_call: TRBJ2-7
d_call: .
v_call: TRBV25-1
cdr3_nt: TGTGCCAGCTCGGTTGTCGGGGGCCGCAACGAGCAGTACTTC
cdr3_aa: CASSVVGGRNEQYF

clone_size: .
j_call: TRBJ1-2
d_call: TRBD1
v_call: TRBV27
cdr3_nt: TGTGCCAGCAGTTCTCGGACAGGGAAGCACTATGGCTACACCTTC
cdr3_aa: CASSSRTGKHYGYTF

clone_size: .
j_call: TRBJ2-5
d_call: .
v_call: TRBV21-1
cdr3_nt: TGTGCCAGCAGCAAAGCGGACAGGTACCAAGAGACCCAGTACTTC
cdr3_aa: CASSKADRYQETQYF

clone_size: .
j_call: TRBJ2-7
d_call: .
v_call: TRBV4-1
cdr3_nt: TGCGCCAGCAGCCTTGAGGTAGGACAGGAGGGATACGAGCAGTACTTC
cdr3_aa: CASSLEVGQEGYEQYF

clone_size: .
j_call: TRBJ1-3
d_call: TRBD1
v_call: TRBV11-2
cdr3_nt: TGTGCCAGCAGCCCAGGACAGGCCTCTGGAAACACCATATATTTT
cdr3_aa: CASSPGQASGNTIYF

clone_size: .
j_call: TRBJ2-1
d_call: TRBD2
v_call: TRBV15
cdr3_nt: TGTGCCACCAGCAGAGATACGGGAGGGACCTCCGGGAATGAGCAGTTCTTC
cdr3_aa: CATSRDTGGTSGNEQFF

clone_size: .
j_call: TRBJ2-1
d_call: .
v_call: TRBV7-8
cdr3_nt: TGTGCCAGCAGCTTAGAGGTGACCCCTAGCTATGAGCAGTTCTTC
cdr3_aa: CASSLEVTPSYEQFF

clone_size: .
j_call: TRBJ2-5
d_call: TRBD2
v_call: TRBV6-5
cdr3_nt: TGTGCCAGCAGTTATGGGACTAGCGGGCAAGAGACCCAGTACTTC
cdr3_aa: CASSYGTSGQETQYF

clone_size: .
j_call: TRBJ2-5
d_call: .
v_call: TRBV27
cdr3_nt: TGTGCCAGCAGTTTATTGCCAGGGACTCAAGAGACCCAGTACTTC
cdr3_aa: CASSLLPGTQETQYF

clone_size: .
j_call: TRBJ2-1
d_call: TRBD2
v_call: TRBV29-1
cdr3_nt: TGCAGCGTTGTGTTATTAGCGGGAGAGCGTCAAACCTACAATGAGCAGTTCTTC
cdr3_aa: CSVVLLAGERQTYNEQFF

clone_size: few
j_call: TRBJ2-1
d_call: TRBD1
v_call: TRBV4-3
cdr3_nt: TGCGCCAGCAGCCAAGATGTGGGACAGGGGCACAATGAGCAGTTCTTC
cdr3_aa: CASSQDVGQGHNEQFF

clone_size: .
j_call: TRBJ2-7
d_call: .
v_call: TRBV7-8
cdr3_nt: TGTGCCAGCAGCTCGCCGGGACCCGCTTCCTACGAGCAGTACTTC
cdr3_aa: CASSSPGPASYEQYF

clone_size: .
j_call: TRBJ1-2
d_call: .
v_call: TRBV7-9
cdr3_nt: TGTGCCAGCAGCGAGGGACGGTCGGAAGGCTACACCTTC
cdr3_aa: CASSEGRSEGYTF

clone_size: .
j_call: TRBJ1-4
d_call: TRBD1
v_call: TRBV15
cdr3_nt: TGTGCCACCAGCAGAGTATACAGGGGCCCACTGTTTTTT
cdr3_aa: CATSRVYRGPLFF

clone_size: .
j_call: TRBJ1-4
d_call: TRBD1
v_call: TRBV5-1
cdr3_nt: TGCGCCAGCAGCTTGAGGGGGCGCGGAGAAAAACTGTTTTTT
cdr3_aa: CASSLRGRGEKLFF

clone_size: .
j_call: TRBJ2-1
d_call: TRBD2
v_call: TRBV7-9
cdr3_nt: TGTGCCAGCAGCCGTCGGACTAGCGGGGATTACAATGAGCAGTTCTTC
cdr3_aa: CASSRRTSGDYNEQFF

clone_size: .
j_call: TRBJ2-7
d_call: .
v_call: TRBV11-2
cdr3_nt: TGTGCCAGCAGCTTATCCTGGACCTACGAGCAGTACTTC
cdr3_aa: CASSLSWTYEQYF

clone_size: .
j_call: TRBJ1-5
d_call: .
v_call: TRBV28
cdr3_nt: TGTGCCAGCAGTTATGGGGGGAATAGCAATCAGCCCCAGCATTTT
cdr3_aa: CASSYGGNSNQPQHF